The subject of this entry is one TCR beta chain. The germline V gene has CDR1 SGHRS and CDR2 YFSETQ. Deletions cut 4 bases from V and 6 bases from J, with 12 bases between. The CDR3 consists of 13 residues. The table came from immunoSEQ multiplex PCR; TCRdb's copy has only in-frame clones and leaves some out. The sample yields under 150,000 clones, approximately 94% seen once. The record originates from a study of OX40 agonist ivuxolimab in advanced cancers. The specimen was CD4+ or CD8+ T cells sorted from blood, collected in a trial of the OX40 agonist ivuxolimab. The chain joins TRBV5-1 to TRBJ2-3; D may be TRBD2 (6 bases). This receptor was identified in an adult with an advanced solid tumor such as melanoma, head and neck, liver or kidney cancer. The CDR3 DNA is TGCGCCAGCAGCAGCCCGAGCGGGGATACGCAGTATTTT. This encodes CASSSPSGDTQYF.